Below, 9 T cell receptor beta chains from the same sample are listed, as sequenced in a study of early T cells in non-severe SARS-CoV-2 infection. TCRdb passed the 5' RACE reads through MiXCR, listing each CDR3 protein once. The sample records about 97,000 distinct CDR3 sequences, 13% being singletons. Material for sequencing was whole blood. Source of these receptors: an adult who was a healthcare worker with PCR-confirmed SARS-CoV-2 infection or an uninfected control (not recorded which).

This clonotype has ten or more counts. The CDR3 bases are TGCAGTGCTTTTCGGGAGATGAGAGAGACCCAGTACTTC. Protein product: CSAFREMRETQYF. The chain couples TRBV20-1 to TRBJ2-5; a possible D gene is TRBD2 (6 bases). The CDR3 has 13 residues. Germline V CDR1 and CDR2: DFQATT, SNEGSKA (reference sequence). The V and J ends lost 5 bases and 4 bases respectively, with 14 bases between them.

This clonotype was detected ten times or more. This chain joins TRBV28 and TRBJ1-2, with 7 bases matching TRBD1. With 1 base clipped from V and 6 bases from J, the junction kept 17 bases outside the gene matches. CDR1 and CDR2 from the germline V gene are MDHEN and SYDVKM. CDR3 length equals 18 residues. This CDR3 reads CASSLSRGSPKWVDGYTF. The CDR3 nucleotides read TGTGCCAGCAGTTTATCCAGGGGGAGCCCTAAGTGGGTGGATGGCTACACCTTC.

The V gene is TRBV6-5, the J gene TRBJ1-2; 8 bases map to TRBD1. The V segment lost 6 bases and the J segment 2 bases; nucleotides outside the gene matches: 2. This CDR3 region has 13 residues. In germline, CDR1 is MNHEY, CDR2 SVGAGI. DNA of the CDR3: TGTGCCAGCAGGGACAGGGAGAACTATGGCTACACCTTC. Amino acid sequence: CASRDRENYGYTF.

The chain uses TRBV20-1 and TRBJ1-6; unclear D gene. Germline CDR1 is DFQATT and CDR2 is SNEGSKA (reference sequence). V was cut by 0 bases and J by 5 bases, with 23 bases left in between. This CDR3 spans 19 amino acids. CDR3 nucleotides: TGCAGTGCTAGAGATGGGCCCATCCGAGCTGTTCGCCATAATTCACCCCTCCACTTT. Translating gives CSARDGPIRAVRHNSPLHF.

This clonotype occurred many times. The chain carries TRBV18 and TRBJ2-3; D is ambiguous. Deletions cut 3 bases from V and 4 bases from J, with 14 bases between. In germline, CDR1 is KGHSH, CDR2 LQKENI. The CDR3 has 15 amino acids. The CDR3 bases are TGTGCCAGCTCACCGACCCGATTCTTCGCAGATACGCAGTATTTT. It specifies CASSPTRFFADTQYF.

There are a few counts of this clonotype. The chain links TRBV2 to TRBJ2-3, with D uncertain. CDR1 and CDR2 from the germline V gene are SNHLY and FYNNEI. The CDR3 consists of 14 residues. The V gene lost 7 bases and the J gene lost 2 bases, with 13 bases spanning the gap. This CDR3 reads CASNPSFPTDTQYF. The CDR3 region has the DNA TGTGCCAGCAACCCATCATTCCCCACAGATACGCAGTATTTT.

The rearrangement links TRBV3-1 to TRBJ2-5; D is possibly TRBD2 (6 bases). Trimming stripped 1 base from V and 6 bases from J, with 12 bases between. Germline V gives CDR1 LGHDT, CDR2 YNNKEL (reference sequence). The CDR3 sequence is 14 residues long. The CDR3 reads CASSQAGEAKTQYF. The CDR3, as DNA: TGTGCCAGCAGCCAAGCGGGAGAGGCGAAGACCCAGTACTTC.

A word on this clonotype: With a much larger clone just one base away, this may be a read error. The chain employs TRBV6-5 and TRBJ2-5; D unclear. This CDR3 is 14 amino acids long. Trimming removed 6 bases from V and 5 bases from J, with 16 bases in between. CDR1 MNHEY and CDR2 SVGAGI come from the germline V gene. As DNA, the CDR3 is TGTGCCAGCAGACCGACGATGTCGCTCGAGACCCAGTACTTC. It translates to CASRPTMSLETQYF.

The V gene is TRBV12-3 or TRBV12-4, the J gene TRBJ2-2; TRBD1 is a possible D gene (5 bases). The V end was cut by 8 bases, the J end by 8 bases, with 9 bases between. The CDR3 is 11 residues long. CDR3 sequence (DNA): TGTGCCAGCCACTCAGGGGGGGAGCTGTTTTTT. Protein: CASHSGGELFF.